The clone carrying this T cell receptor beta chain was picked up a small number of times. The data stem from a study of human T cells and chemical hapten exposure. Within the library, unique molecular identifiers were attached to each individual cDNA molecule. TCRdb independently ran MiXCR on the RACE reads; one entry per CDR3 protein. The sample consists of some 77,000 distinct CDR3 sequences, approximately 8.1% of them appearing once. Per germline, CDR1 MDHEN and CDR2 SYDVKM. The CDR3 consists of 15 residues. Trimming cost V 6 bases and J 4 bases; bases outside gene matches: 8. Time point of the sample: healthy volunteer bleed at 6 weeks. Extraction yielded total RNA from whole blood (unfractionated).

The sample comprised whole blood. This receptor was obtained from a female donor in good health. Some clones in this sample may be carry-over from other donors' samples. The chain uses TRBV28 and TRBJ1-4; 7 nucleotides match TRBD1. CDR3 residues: CASSKGQSFNEKLFF. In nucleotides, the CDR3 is TGTGCCAGCAGCAAGGGACAGAGTTTTAATGAAAAACTGTTTTTT.